This T cell receptor (beta chain) was recorded in a study of cytomegalovirus exposure and HLA in healthy donors (dated by TCRdb to about 2017). Context from the whole study: An earlier analysis of several hundred of the donors reported around 280 Gb of sequence data and around 120 million unique TCR beta sequences obtained from about 200 million T cells. The T cell repertoires of 670 or so subjects were profiled by immunosequencing and related to cytomegalovirus serostatus. The number of donors typed differed by locus, with roughly 620-630 for A, B, C, DRB1 and DQB1, roughly 550 for DQA1, 600 to 610 for DPA1, and roughly 450 for DPB1. An earlier analysis of approximately 580 of the donors used high-throughput TCR beta sequencing to judge whether each TCR beta V gene segment behaved as functional or pseudogenic. Across around 400 genotyped donors of the cohort, an average of 235,054 unique TCR beta nucleotide sequences per donor were sequenced, and about a sixth of those sequences were non-productive. To study patterns of TCR occurrence, a later analysis re-analyzed previously published TCR beta repertoires from around 660 donors and added high-resolution HLA genotyping. The study combined high-throughput TCR immunosequencing, statistical association of individual TCRs with disease status, and machine learning to predict cytomegalovirus infection status. Of the roughly 400 genotyped donors, approximately 82% fell in the genetic ancestry cluster associated with self-reported Caucasian donors. About 5 DR-DQ haplotypes were handled as single units for association and clustering, since linkage in the cohort was strong. Every discovery cohort repertoire had been produced on one sequencing platform. Along with the roughly 670-subject first cohort, a separate validation cohort of more than 90 different subjects was used. The study aimed to test whether signatures of past pathogen exposure could be identified by cataloging public T cell receptors. HLA typing included class I and class II loci at four-digit resolution. Donor age, sex, ethnicity and CMV serostatus were compiled alongside the repertoire data. About 280 gigabases of sequencing data and approximately 85 million unique TCR sequences were included in an early release covering 550 to 650 HLA-typed donors. Rather than using new phenotypic data, the later analysis identified candidate immune exposures from TCR beta sequences and from how often those sequences occurred across donors. A later genetic analysis took genome-wide SNP genotypes for about 65% of the 666 donors and used that subset as a discovery cohort. Study-wide findings and limitations: In a later analysis, HLA-associated TCR beta chains showed more clonal expansion and lower generation probabilities than non-associated chains that were equally common. In an earlier analysis of roughly 500 of the donors, most TCR beta V segments appeared in productive rearrangements about 87% or about 30% of the time, broadly matching IMGT annotations. Over 15 rarely observed V segments, including chromosome 9 orphons, were excluded from the earlier analysis of almost 600 of the donors because counts were too low. CMV serostatus was the only immune exposure information available for the cohort. A later analysis reported that several top co-occurrence clusters appeared linked to parvovirus B19, influenza, CMV and Epstein-Barr virus. The classifier was reported to diagnose cytomegalovirus status with high specificity and sensitivity in both the original and validation cohorts. According to a later genetic analysis, donors in an Asian-associated ancestry cluster had fewer N-insertions in productive TCRs than the approximately 670-donor mean. The study gave a list of some 150 TCR beta chains associated with cytomegalovirus. A group of highly shared sequence variants was considered likely to be a technical artifact of the sequencing pipeline. An association between a missense DCLRE1C variant and V-gene and J-gene trimming of TCR beta chains was found in a later genetic analysis and replicated in an independent cohort. The presence/absence analyses assumed that sequencing depth was roughly uniform across donors, and that assumption may not be true. Correlated functional status among segregating V segments might be attributable to linkage disequilibrium, but an unknown experimental factor could not be ruled out. In this cohort, only TCR beta chains were sequenced, and detectable features were limited by the absence of alpha or paired-chain data. HLA typing was unavailable for some donors at each locus, so association tests used only the typed subset. Most TCR sequences were observed very rarely across donors, whereas some public TCRs were present in many individuals. The authors suggested that the approach could potentially be extended to other disease states and immunological phenotypes. In vitro tests confirmed that a few of the cytomegalovirus-associated TCR beta chains recognize cytomegalovirus antigens. A later analysis found that most CMV-associated TCR beta chains appeared HLA-restricted, with HLA associations seemingly driven largely by CMV exposure. Some IMGT-functional V segments, including TRBV6-2 and TRBV6-3, could not be told apart with the 87-base-pair reads, so those segments were excluded. A later analysis associated some 17,000 TCR beta sequences with specific HLA alleles at a false discovery rate of 0.05. A further reported finding was that TCR beta sequences accurately predicted the HLA-A and HLA-B alleles for most subjects in the first cohort. Strong co-occurrence of HLA alleles, especially DR and DQ, made assigning TCR associations to individual alleles difficult. In a later analysis, TCR association rates were found to vary across HLA loci, with the most associated TCRs seen for DRB1 alleles and the fewest for HLA-C alleles.

In total, roughly 710 healthy bone marrow donors made up the cohort. All cohort members were sampled while nominally healthy, although unrecorded immune exposures were likely present. The donor was CMV seropositive and was included in the group of 250 to 350 seropositive cohort members. Every donor gave a peripheral blood sample, and the peripheral blood mononuclear cells from that sample were used for TCR beta sequencing. Genomic DNA extraction from the blood cell samples was performed with the Qiagen DNeasy Blood Extraction Kit. The library was made by the immunoSEQ multiplex PCR assay. For the multiplex PCR, a mixture combining 60 forward primers for TCR Vbeta segments and 13 reverse primers for TCR Jbeta segments was used. The CDR3 region of rearranged TCR beta genes was amplified from genomic DNA with a multiplex PCR assay. Amplified TCR beta libraries were sequenced as 87-base-pair reads on the Illumina HiSeq System. The authors processed their data as follows. Across the 700 or so repertoires, a later analysis counted around 80 million unique TCR beta chains, some 11 million of which were shared by at least two donors. A nearest-neighbor algorithm error-corrected the raw reads and collapsed the reads into unique sequences, merging closely related sequences to remove PCR and sequencing errors. V, D and J gene segments were assigned by aligning CDR3 sequences to IMGT reference sequences. For a sequence to be retained, a match of at least six nucleotides was required to both a V gene segment and a J gene segment. A rearrangement counted as productive if the CDR3 had no stop codons and remained in frame with V and J, and every other rearrangement counted as non-productive. CDR3 was defined by IMGT convention, running from the second conserved V-encoded cysteine to the conserved J-encoded phenylalanine. The earlier analysis of a few hundred of the donors excluded sequences that lacked an unambiguous match to a single V gene segment. In an earlier analysis of more than 500 of the donors, a V segment was called functional when productive rearrangements were above 56.7%, and segregating when the standard deviation between donors exceeded 5%. A statistical classification framework was built for diagnosing cytomegalovirus status from the catalog of TCR beta chain sequences. V and J gene assignment, in a later analysis, came from comparing TCR nucleotide sequences with IMGT/GENE-DB human TR gene sequences. A later analysis assigned CDR3 sequences and most-parsimonious VDJ recombination scenarios with the TCRdist pipeline. A later analysis defined each TCR beta chain by its CDR3 amino acid sequence plus V-gene family, and excluded reads lacking a unique V-gene family. As a way to deal with suspected cross-contamination and a sequencing artifact, a later analysis dropped nearly 600 nucleotide sequences that were highly shared and had low generation probability. In a later analysis, a clonal expansion index was calculated for each public chain from normalized within-repertoire ranks of inferred template counts. Generation probabilities in a later analysis came from a VDJ recombination model fitted to out-of-frame rearrangements, and those results were checked against IGoR. In a later analysis, TCR-TCR, TCR-HLA and TCR-CMV co-occurrence was scored with hypergeometric tests, and a repertoire-size bias correction was applied to TCR pairs. False discovery rates were estimated in a later analysis by permuting HLA or CMV assignments 20 times. In a later analysis, co-occurring TCRs were grouped with DBSCAN, and TCRdist sequence similarity was added when clustering was performed within HLA-allele-positive subsets. For co-occurrence clustering, repertoires with fewer than 30,000 or more than 120,000 public chains were excluded, along with roughly five repertoires with anomalous nucleotide sharing. TCRdb retrieved this table from immuneACCESS and kept in-frame rearrangements only. Not all clones are present; in checked studies, unresolved V genes account for under half, and no reason is known for the remainder. V and J calls and clone size come straight from that table; D and trimming were deduced from the DNA. Within this sample are around 100,000 clones, with 55% to 75% of them counted one time only. The ten largest clones take up 3.8% of the sample.

Its CDR3 holds 11 amino acids, cysteine through phenylalanine. The read is trimmed to its CDR3 DNA, 33 bases read in frame from base 1. Sequences DFQATT (CDR1) and SNEGSKA (CDR2) are obtained from the germline V gene (reference sequence). Concerning this clone itself: Its specific antigen is unknown. Base quality data are lacking; no much larger clone is found one base away.

The sequenced sample consisted of PBMCs. The sequence derives from a man aged 25-45 years in good health and CMV-seropositive. The sequence links TRBV20-1 to TRBJ1-2, with the identity of the D gene unclear. In nucleotide form, the sequence is TGCAGCCGGGAGCGTAACTATGGCTACACCTTC. Translated, this is CSRERNYGYTF.